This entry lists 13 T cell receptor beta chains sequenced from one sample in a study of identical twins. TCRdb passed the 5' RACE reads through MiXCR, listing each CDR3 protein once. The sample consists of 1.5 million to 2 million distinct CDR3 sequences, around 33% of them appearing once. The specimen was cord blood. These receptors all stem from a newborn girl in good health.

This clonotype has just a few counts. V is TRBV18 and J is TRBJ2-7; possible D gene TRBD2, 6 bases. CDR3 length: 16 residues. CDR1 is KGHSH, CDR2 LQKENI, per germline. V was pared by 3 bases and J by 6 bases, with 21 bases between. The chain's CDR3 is CASSPGSSVTSLEQYF. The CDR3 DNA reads TGTGCCAGCTCACCCGGGAGTAGCGTGACTTCCCTCGAGCAGTACTTC.

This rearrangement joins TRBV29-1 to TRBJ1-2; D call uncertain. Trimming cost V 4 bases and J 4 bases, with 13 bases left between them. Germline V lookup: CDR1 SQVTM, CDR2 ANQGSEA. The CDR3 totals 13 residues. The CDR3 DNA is TGCAGCGTTGGGCCCGGACGGCTCTATGGCTACACCTTC. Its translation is CSVGPGRLYGYTF.

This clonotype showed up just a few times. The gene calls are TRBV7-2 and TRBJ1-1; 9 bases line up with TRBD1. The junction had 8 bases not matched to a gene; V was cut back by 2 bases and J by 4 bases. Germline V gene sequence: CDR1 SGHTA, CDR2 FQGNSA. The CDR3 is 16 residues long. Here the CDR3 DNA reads TGTGCCAGCAGCTTAAGGCTTCGACAGGGGGTCACTGAAGCTTTCTTT. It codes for CASSLRLRQGVTEAFF.

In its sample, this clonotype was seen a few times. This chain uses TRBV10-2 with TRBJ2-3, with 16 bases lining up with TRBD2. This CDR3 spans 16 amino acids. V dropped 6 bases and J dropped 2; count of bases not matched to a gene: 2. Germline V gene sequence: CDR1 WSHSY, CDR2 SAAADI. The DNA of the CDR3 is TGCGCCAGCAGAGGGACTAGCGGGGGGGCCACAGATACGCAGTATTTT. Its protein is CASRGTSGGATDTQYF.

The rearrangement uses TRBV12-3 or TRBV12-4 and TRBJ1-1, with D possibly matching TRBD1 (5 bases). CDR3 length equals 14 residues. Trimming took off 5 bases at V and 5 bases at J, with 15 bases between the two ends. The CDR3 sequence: CASSTGRVGTEAFF. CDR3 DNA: TGTGCCAGCAGTACGGGACGTGTCGGGACTGAAGCTTTCTTT.

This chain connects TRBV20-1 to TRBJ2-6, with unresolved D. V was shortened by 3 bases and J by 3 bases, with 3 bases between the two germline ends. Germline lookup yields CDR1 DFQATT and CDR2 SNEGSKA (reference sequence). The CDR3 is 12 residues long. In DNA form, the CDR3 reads TGCAGTGCTAGGTTTGGGGCCAACGTCCTGACTTTC. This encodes CSARFGANVLTF.

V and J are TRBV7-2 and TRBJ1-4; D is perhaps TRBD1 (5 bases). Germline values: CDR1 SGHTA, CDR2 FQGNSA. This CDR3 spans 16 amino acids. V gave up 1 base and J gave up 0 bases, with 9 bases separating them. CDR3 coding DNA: TGTGCCAGCAGCTTAGTTTCGACAGCAACTAATGAAAAACTGTTTTTT. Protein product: CASSLVSTATNEKLFF.

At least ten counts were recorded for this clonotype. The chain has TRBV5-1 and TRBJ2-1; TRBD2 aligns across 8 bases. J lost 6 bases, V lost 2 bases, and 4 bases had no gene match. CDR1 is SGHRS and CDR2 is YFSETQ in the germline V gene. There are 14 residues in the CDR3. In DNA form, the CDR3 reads TGCGCCAGCAGCTTTAGTAGCGGGGTCAATGAGCAGTTCTTC. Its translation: CASSFSSGVNEQFF. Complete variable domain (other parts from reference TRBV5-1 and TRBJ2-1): KAGVTQTPRYLIKTRGQQVTLSCSPISGHRSVSWYQQTPGQGLQFLFEYFSETQRNKGNFPGRFSGRQFSNSRSEMNVSTLELGDSALYLCASSFSSGVNEQFFGPGTRLTVL.

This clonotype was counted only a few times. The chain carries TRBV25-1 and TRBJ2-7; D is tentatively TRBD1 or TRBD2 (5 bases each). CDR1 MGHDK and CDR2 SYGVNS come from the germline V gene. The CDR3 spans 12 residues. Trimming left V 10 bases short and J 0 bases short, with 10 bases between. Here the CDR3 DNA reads TGTGCCACCGGGGACGGCTCCTACGAGCAGTACTTC. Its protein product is CATGDGSYEQYF.

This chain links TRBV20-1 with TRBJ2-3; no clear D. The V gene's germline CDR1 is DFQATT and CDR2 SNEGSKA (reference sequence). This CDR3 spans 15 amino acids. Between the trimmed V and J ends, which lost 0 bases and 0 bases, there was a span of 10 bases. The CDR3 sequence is CSARDRRSSTDTQYF. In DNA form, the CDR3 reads TGCAGTGCTAGAGATAGACGCTCTAGCACAGATACGCAGTATTTT.

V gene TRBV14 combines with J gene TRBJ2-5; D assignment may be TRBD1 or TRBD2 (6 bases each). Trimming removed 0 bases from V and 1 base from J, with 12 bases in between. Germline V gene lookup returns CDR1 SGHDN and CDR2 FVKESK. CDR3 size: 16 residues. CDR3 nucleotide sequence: TGTGCCAGCAGCCAAGAATGGGGGGCTGGCCAAGAGACCCAGTACTTC. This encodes CASSQEWGAGQETQYF.

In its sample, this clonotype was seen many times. In DNA, the CDR3 is TGCAGCGTCCCAGGACTAGCGAGAGAGACCCAGTACTTC. This codes for CSVPGLARETQYF. This rearrangement joins TRBV29-1 to TRBJ2-5; 9 bases fit TRBD2. V shed 6 bases, J shed 4 bases, and the junction held 6 bases outside the gene matches. The V gene's germline CDR1 is SQVTM and CDR2 ANQGSEA. This CDR3 region has 13 residues.

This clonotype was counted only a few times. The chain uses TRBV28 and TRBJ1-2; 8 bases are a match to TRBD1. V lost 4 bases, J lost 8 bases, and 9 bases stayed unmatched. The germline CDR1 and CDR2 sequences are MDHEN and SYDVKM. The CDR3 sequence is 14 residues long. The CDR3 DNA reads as TGTGCCAGCAGTTCCGGACAGGGAGGCGCCGGCTACACCTTC. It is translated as CASSSGQGGAGYTF.